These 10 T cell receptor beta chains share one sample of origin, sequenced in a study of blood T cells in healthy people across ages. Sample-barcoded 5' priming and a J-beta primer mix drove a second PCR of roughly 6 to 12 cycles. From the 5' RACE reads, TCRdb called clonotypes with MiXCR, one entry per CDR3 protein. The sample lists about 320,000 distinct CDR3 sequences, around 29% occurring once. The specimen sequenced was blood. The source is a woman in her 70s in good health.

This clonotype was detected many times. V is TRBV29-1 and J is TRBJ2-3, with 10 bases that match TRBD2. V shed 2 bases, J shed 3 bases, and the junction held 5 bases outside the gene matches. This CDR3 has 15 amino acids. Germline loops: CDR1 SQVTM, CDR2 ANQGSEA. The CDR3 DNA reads TGCAGCGTTGAAAGGAGAGCGGGAGGGACAGATACGCAGTATTTT. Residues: CSVERRAGGTDTQYF.

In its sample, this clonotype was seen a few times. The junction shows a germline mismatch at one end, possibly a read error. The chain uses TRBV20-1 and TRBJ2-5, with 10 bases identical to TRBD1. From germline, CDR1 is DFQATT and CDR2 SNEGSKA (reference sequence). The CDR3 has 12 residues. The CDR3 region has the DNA TGCAGTGGGGACAGGGGCCAAGAGGCCCAGTACTTC. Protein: CSGDRGQEAQYF.

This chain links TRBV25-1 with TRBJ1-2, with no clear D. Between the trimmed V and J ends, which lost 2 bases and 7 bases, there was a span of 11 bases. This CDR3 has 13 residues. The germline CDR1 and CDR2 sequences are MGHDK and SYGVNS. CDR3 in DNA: TGTGCCAGCAGTGAAGACGTATGGGCTGGCTACACCTTC. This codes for CASSEDVWAGYTF.

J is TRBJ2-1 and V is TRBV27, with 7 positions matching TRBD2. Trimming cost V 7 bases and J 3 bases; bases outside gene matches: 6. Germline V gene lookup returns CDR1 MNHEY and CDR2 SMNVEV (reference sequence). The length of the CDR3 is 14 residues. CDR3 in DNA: TGTGCCAGCACCACGTGGGACTACTACAATGAGCAGTTCTTC. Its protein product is CASTTWDYYNEQFF.

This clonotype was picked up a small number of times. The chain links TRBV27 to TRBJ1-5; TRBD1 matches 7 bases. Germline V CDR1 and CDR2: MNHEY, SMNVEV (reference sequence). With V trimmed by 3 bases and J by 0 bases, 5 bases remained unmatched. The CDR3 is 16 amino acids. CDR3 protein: CASSFLGDSSNQPQHF. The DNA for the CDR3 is TGTGCCAGCAGTTTTTTAGGGGACAGTAGCAATCAGCCCCAGCATTTT.

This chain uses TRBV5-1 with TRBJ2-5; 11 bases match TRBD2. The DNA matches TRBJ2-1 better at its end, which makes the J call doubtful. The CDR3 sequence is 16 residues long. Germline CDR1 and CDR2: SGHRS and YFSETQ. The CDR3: CASSLITSGSYNEQFF. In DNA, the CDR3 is TGCGCCAGCAGCCTCATAACTAGCGGGAGTTACAATGAGCAGTTCTTC.

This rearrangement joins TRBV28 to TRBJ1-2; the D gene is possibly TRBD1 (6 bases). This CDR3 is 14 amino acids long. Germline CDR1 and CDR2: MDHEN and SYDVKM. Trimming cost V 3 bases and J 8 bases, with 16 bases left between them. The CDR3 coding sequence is TGTGCCAGCAGTTTGGGAAGGACAGTGGGAGGCTACACCTTC. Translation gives CASSLGRTVGGYTF.

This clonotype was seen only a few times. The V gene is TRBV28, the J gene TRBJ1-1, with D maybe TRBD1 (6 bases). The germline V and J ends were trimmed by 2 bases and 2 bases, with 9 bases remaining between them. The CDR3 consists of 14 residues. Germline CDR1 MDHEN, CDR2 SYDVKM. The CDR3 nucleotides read TGTGCCAGCAGTTTAAGGGGGATAAACACTGAAGCTTTCTTT. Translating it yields CASSLRGINTEAFF. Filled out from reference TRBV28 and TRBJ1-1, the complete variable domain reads DVKVTQSSRYLVKRTGEKVFLECVQDMDHENMFWYRQDPGLGLRLIYFSYDVKMKEKGDIPEGYSVSREKKERFSLILESASTNQTSMYLCASSLRGINTEAFFGQGTRLTVV.

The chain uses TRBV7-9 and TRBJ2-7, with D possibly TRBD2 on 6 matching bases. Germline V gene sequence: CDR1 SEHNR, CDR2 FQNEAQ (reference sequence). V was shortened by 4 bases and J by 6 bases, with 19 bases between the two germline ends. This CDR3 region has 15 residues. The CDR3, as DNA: TGTGCCAGCAGCTCCTACTACGGGAGTCTCAGCGAGCAGTACTTC. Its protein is CASSSYYGSLSEQYF.

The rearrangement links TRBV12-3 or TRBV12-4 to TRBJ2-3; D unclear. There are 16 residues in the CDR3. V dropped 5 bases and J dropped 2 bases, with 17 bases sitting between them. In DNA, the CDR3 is TGTGCCAGCAGTCCGGGTGGCAGAGCTGACACAGATACGCAGTATTTT. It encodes CASSPGGRADTDTQYF.